This T cell receptor beta chain was observed in a study of blood T cell repertoires in COVID-19 (dated by TCRdb to about 2020). About the study as a whole: Samples covering the acute and convalescent phases of COVID-19 were provided by collaborators in the United States, Italy and Spain. The material from the prospective study consisted of cDNA or gDNA derived from T cells, B-cell-depleted T cells, or PBMCs. Deeply sampled blood TCRbeta repertoires from subjects exposed to, actively infected with, or recovered from COVID-19 were included in the dataset. Nearly every sample came with metadata listing a de-identified subject ID, COVID-19 status, age in years and sex. A freely available public database, intended as a resource for researchers studying the immune response to SARS-CoV-2, is where the repertoires were released. The samples were drawn from the first 160 participants of the ongoing ImmuneRACE study and from 950 to 1,500 subjects provided by 6 global collaborators. Where available, HLA class I and class II types were taken from metadata supplied by the sample provider and were not determined by assay-based typing. Results and caveats for the whole study, not just this receptor: Clinical and demographic metadata were provided uncurated, with the amount varying by source and participant.

As concerns this clone: Its target antigen remains unknown. It has no much larger one-base neighbor in the sample; base qualities were not kept.

V ends up 3 bases short and J 6 bases short, with an unmatched junction base count of 9. Measured from the cysteine to the phenylalanine, the CDR3 is 16 residues long. Just CDR3 DNA is preserved here, 48 bases in frame from base 1. The germline V gene (reference sequence) gives CDR1 as SEHNR and CDR2 as FQNEAQ. TCRbeta CDR3 regions were amplified from genomic DNA using the immunoSEQ Assay, a bias-controlled multiplex PCR. As for the authors' bioinformatics: The number of nucleated cells in each sample was estimated by amplification of reference gene primers within the assay. To quantify the absolute abundance of each unique TCRbeta CDR3 rearrangement, sequence reads were collapsed and filtered. For each sample, productive Simpson clonality was calculated as the square root of Simpson's diversity index over productive rearrangements. Not all clones reach the TCRdb copy of this immuneACCESS table, which keeps in-frame sequences only. Checked studies attribute under half of the gap to unresolved V genes and leave the rest unexplained. V, J and clone size reflect that table, while D and trimming were determined from the DNA. This sample comprises approximately 130,000 clones, 70% to 80% of them detected only once. Clones ranked in the top ten supply 9.5% to 14% of the sample.

The collaborating institutions used their own protocols to collect whole blood in K2EDTA tubes. For TCRbeta analysis, collaborator samples were shipped as frozen whole blood, as isolated PBMCs, or as DNA extracted from either sample type. The receptor was isolated from a human donor in a cohort sampled during active COVID-19. Sequencing was performed on peripheral blood. The chain couples TRBV7-9 to TRBJ1-1, with TRBD1 identical over 11 junction bases. The CDR3 in this case is CASSFAWTGGNSEAFF. The DNA sequence is TGTGCCAGCAGCTTCGCTTGGACAGGGGGCAATTCTGAAGCTTTCTTT.